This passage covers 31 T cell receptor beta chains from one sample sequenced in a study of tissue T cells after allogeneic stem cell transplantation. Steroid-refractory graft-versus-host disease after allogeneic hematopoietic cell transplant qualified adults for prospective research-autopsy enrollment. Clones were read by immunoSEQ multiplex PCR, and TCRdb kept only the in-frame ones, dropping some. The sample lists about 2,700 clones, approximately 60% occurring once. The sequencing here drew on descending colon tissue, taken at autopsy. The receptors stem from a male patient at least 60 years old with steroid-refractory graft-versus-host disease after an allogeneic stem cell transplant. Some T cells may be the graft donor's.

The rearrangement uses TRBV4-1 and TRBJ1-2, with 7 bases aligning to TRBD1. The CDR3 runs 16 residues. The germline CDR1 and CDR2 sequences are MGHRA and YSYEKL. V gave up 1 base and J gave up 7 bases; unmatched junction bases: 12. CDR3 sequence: CASSQVGGQAEIGYTF. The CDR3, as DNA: TGCGCCAGCAGCCAAGTGGGAGGACAGGCTGAGATTGGCTACACCTTC.

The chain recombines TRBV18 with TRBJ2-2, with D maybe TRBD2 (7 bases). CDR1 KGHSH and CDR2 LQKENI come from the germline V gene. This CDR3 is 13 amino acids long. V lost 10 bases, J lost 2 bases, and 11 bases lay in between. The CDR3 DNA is TGTGCCAACCGCGGGGGCAACACCGGGGAGCTGTTTTTT. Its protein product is CANRGGNTGELFF.

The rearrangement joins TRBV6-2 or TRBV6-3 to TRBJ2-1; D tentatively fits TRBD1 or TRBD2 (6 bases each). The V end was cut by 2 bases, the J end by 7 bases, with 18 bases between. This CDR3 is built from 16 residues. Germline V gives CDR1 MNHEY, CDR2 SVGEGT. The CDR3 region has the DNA TGTGCCAGCAGTTACCGCCAACCGGGGGCGGCGAATGAGCAGTTCTTC. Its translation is CASSYRQPGAANEQFF.

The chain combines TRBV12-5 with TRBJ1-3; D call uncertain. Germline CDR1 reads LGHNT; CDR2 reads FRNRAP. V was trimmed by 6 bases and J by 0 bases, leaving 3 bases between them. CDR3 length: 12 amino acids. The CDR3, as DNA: TGTGCTAGTGGGGCCTCTGGAAACACCATATATTTT. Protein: CASGASGNTIYF.

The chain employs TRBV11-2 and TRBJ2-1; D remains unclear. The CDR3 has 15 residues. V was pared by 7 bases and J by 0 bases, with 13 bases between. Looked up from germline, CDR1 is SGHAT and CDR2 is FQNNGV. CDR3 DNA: TGTGCCAGCACCCCTCGGTTGAGCTCCTACAATGAGCAGTTCTTC. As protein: CASTPRLSSYNEQFF.

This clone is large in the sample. The CDR3 region has the DNA TGTGCCAGCAGCTATGGACAGGGGGACACCTACGAGCAGTACTTC. Translated: CASSYGQGDTYEQYF. This chain uses TRBV7-7 with TRBJ2-7; TRBD1 agrees at 10 bases. V was clipped by 4 bases and J by 2 bases; unmatched bases: 5. The CDR3 consists of 15 residues. Germline CDR1 SSHAT, CDR2 FNYEAQ (reference sequence). The whole variable domain, filled in from reference TRBV7-7 and TRBJ2-7, reads GAGVSQSPRYKVTKRGQDVTLRCDPISSHATLYWYQQALGQGPEFLTYFNYEAQPDKSGLPSDRFSAERPEGSISTLTIQRTEQRDSAMYRCASSYGQGDTYEQYFGPGTRLTVT.

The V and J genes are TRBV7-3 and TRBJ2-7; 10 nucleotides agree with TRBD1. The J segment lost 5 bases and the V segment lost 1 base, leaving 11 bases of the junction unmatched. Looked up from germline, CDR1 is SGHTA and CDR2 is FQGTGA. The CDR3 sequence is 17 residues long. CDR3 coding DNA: TGTGCCAGCAGCTTAAGTGGCCCTGACAGGGGGCTCGACGAGCAGTACTTC. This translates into CASSLSGPDRGLDEQYF.

The CDR3 region is CASSQRTGERGGEKLFF. The CDR3 DNA sequence: TGTGCCAGCAGCCAACGGACAGGGGAACGCGGCGGTGAAAAACTGTTTTTT. The chain couples TRBV3-1 (or the pseudogene TRBV3-2) to TRBJ1-4; TRBD1 matches at 9 bases. Unmatched junction bases numbered 11, after V lost 2 bases and J lost 7 bases. Per germline, CDR1 LGHDT and CDR2 YNNKEL (reference sequence). The CDR3 is 17 residues long.

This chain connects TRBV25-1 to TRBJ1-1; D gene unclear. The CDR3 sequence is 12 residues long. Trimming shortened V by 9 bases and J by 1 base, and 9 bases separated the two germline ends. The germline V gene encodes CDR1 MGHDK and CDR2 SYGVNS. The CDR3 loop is CASSEWNTEAFF. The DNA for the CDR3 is TGTGCCAGTAGCGAGTGGAACACTGAAGCTTTCTTT.

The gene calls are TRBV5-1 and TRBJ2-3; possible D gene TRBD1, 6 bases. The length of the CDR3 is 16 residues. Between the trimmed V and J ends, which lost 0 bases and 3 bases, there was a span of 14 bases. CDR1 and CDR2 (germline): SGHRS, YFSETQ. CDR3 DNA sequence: TGCGCCAGCAGCTTGGGACAGGAAACTCCAACAGATACGCAGTATTTT. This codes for CASSLGQETPTDTQYF.

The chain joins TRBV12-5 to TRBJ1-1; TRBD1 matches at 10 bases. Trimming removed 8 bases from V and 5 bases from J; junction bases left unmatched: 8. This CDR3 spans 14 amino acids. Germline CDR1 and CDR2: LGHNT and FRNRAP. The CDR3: CASRGPGQGTEAFF. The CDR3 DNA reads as TGTGCTAGTCGAGGTCCGGGACAGGGGACTGAAGCTTTCTTT.

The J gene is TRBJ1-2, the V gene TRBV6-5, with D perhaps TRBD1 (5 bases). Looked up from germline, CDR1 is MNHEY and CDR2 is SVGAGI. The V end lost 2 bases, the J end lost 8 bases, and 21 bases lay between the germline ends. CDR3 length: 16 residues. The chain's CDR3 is CASSYLRSGGFSGYTF. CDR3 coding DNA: TGTGCCAGCAGTTACCTCCGGTCGGGGGGTTTTTCCGGCTACACCTTC.

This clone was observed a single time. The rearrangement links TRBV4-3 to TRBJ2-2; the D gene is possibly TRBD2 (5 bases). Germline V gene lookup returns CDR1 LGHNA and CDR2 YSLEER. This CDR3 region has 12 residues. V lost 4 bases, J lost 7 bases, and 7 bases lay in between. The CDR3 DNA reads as TGCGCCAGCAGCCCTCGGGACGGGGAGCTGTTTTTT. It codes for CASSPRDGELFF.

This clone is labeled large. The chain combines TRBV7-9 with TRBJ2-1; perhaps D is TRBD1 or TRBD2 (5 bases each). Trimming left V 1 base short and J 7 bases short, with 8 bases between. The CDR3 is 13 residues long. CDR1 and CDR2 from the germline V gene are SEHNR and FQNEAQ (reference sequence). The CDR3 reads CASSLGGTNEQFF. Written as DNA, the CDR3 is TGTGCCAGCAGCTTAGGTGGGACGAATGAGCAGTTCTTC.

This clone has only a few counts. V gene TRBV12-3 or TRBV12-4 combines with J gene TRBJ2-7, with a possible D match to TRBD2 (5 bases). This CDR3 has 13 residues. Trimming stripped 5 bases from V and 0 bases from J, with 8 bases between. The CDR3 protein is CASSRGNSYEQYF. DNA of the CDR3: TGTGCCAGCAGTCGAGGGAACTCCTACGAGCAGTACTTC.

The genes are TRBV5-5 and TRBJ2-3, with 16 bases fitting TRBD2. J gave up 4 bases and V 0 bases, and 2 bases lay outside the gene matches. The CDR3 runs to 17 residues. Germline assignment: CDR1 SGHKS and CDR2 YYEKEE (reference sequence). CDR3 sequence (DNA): TGTGCCAGCAGCTTGGTAGGGACTAGCGGGGGGGCAGATACGCAGTATTTT. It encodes CASSLVGTSGGADTQYF.

The CDR3 region is CASSPVVLAKNIQYF. The CDR3 coding sequence is TGTGCCAGCTCACCTGTAGTTCTAGCCAAAAACATTCAGTACTTC. This rearrangement joins TRBV18 to TRBJ2-4; D is unresolved. V shed 3 bases and J shed 0 bases, with 9 bases lying between them. The CDR3 runs 15 residues. CDR1 and CDR2 (germline): KGHSH, LQKENI.

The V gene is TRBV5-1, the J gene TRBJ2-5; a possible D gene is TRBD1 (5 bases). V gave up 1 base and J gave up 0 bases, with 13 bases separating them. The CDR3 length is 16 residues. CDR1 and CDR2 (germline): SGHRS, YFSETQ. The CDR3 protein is CASSLMAREYQETQYF. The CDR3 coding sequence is TGCGCCAGCAGCTTGATGGCCAGGGAATACCAAGAGACCCAGTACTTC.

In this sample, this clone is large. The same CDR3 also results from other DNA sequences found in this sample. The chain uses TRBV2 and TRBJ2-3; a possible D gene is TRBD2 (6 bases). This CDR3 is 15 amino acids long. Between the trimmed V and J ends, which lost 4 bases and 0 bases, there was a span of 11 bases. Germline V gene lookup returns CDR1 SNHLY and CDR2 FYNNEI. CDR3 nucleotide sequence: TGTGCCAGCAGTGCGGGGACTGCTAGCACAGATACGCAGTATTTT. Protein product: CASSAGTASTDTQYF.

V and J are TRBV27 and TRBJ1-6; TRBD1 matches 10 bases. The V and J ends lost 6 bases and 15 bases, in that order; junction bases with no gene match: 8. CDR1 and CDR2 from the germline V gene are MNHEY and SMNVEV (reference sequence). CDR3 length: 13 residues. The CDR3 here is CASRRQGALFLHF. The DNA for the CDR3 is TGTGCCAGCAGGCGACAGGGGGCCCTTTTCCTCCACTTT.

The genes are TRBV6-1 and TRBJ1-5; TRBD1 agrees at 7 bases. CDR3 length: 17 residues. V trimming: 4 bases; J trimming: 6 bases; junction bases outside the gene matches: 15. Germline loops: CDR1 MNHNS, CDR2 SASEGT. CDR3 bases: TGTGCCAGCAGTGGGGGGCAGGGGGTTTATAATAGTCAGCCCCAGCATTTT. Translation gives CASSGGQGVYNSQPQHF.

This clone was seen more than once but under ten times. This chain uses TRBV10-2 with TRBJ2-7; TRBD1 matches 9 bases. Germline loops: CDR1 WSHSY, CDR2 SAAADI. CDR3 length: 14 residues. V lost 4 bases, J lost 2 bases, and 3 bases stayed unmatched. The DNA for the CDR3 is TGCGCCAGCAGTGGTGGACAGGGGACCTACGAGCAGTACTTC. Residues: CASSGGQGTYEQYF.

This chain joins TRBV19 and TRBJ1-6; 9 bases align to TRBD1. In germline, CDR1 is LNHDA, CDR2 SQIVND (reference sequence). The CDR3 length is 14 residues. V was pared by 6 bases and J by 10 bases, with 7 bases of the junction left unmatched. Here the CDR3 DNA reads TGTGCCAGTAGGAGGGACAGGGACGGGTCACCCCTCCACTTT. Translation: CASRRDRDGSPLHF. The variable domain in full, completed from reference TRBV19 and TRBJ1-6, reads DGGITQSPKYLFRKEGQNVTLSCEQNLNHDAMYWYRQDPGQGLRLIYYSQIVNDFQKGDIAEGYSVSREKKESFPLTVTSAQKNPTAFYLCASRRDRDGSPLHFGNGTRLTVT.

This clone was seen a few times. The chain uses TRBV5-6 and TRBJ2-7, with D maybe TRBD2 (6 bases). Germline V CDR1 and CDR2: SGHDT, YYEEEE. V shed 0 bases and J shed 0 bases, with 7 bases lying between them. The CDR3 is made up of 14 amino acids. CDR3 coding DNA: TGTGCCAGCAGCTTGGCCGGGGGCTCCTACGAGCAGTACTTC. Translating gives CASSLAGGSYEQYF.

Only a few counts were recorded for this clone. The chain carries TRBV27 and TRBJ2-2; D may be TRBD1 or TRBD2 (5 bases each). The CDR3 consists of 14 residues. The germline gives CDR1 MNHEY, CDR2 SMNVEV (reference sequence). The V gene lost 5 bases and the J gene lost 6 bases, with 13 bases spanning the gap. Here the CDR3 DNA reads TGTGCCAGCAGTGCAAGGGGAGTGGCCGGGGAGCTGTTTTTT. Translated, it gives CASSARGVAGELFF.

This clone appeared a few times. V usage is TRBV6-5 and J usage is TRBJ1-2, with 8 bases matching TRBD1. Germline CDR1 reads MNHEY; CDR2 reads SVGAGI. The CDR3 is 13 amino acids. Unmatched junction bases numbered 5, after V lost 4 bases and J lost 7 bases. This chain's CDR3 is CASSWQGARGYTF. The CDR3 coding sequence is TGTGCCAGCAGTTGGCAGGGGGCGCGTGGCTACACCTTC.

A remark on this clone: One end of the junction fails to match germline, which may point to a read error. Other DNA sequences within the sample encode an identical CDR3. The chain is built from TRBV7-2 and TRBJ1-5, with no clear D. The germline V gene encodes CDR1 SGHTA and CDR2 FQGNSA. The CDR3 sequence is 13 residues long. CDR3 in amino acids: CASSLRVYQPQHF. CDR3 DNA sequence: TGTGCCAGCAGCTTAAGGGTTTATCAGCCTCAGCATTTT.

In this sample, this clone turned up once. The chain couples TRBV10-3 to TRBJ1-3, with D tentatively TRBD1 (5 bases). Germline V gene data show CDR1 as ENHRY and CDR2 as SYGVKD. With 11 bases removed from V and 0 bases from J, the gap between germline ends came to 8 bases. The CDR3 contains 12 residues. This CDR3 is CAQGDSGNTIYF. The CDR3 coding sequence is TGTGCCCAAGGGGACTCTGGAAACACCATATATTTT.

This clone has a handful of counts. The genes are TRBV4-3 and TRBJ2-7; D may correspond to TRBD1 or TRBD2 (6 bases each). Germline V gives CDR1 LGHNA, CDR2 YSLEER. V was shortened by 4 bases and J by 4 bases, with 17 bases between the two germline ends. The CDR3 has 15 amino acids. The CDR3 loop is CASSLKGGGYYEQYF. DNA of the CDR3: TGCGCCAGCAGCCTGAAGGGGGGCGGTTATTACGAGCAGTACTTC.

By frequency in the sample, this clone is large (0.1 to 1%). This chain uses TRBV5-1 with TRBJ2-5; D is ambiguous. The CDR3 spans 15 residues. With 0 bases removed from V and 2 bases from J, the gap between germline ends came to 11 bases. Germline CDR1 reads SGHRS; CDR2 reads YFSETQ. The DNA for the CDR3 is TGCGCCAGCAGCTTGGTCCCAGGTATTCAAGAGACCCAGTACTTC. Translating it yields CASSLVPGIQETQYF.

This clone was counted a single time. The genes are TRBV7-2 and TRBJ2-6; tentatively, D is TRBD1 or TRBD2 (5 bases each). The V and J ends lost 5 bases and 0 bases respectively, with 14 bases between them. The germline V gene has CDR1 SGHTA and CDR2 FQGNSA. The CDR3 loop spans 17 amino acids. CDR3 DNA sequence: TGTGCCAGCAGCCCCCGGGACGGGATCTCTGGGGCCAACGTCCTGACTTTC. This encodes CASSPRDGISGANVLTF.